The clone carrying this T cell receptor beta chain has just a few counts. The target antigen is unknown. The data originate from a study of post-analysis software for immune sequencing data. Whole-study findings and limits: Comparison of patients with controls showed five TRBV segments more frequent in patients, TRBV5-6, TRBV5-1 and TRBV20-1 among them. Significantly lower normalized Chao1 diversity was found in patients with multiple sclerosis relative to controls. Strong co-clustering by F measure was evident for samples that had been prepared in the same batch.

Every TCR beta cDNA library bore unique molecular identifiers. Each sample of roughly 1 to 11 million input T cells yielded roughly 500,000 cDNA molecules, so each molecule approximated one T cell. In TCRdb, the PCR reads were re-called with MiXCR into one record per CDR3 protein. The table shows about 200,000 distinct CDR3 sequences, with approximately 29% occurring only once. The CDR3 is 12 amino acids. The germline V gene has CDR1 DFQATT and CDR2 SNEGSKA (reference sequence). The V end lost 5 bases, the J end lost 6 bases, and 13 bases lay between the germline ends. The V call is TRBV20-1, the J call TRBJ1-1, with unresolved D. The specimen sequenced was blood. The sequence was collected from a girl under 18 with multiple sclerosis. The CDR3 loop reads CSAGASGAEAFF. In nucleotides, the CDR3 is TGCAGTGCTGGAGCGAGTGGGGCTGAAGCTTTCTTT.